Sequencing of this T cell receptor beta chain was carried out in a study of neurological immune-mediated disorders. Study results and caveats: Private repertoires in all groups were suggested by the finding that expanded clones across subjects shared no CDR3 amino acid sequences.

The cDNA was produced through 5'RACE with 10-nucleotide random UMIs. Sequencing runs each generated in excess of 160 million TCR-beta sequences derived from 15-18 subjects. One entry per CDR3 protein results from TCRdb running MiXCR on the 5' RACE reads. The sample yields roughly 100,000 distinct CDR3 sequences, 10% to 12% seen once. The time point is: longitudinal time-point 3. The unsorted libraries were prepared from 2 million PBMCs (stored at -80 C). Details on this clonotype: Its specificity is not known.

CDR1 and CDR2 (germline): MDHEN, SYDVKM. The CDR3 contains 15 residues. V lost 9 bases and J lost 6, with 23 bases in between. The specimen sequenced was PBMCs. The sequence was obtained from a female donor with HTLV-1-associated myelopathy (HAM/TSP). The chain joins TRBV28 to TRBJ1-1; D gene uncertain. The CDR3 coding sequence is TGTGCCAGAAATCCCCCGAAGGGTGGGGATGCTGAAGCTTTCTTT. Amino acids: CARNPPKGGDAEAFF. Drawing the rest from reference TRBV28 and TRBJ1-1, the complete variable domain is DVKVTQSSRYLVKRTGEKVFLECVQDMDHENMFWYRQDPGLGLRLIYFSYDVKMKEKGDIPEGYSVSREKKERFSLILESASTNQTSMYLCARNPPKGGDAEAFFGQGTRLTVV.